These 22 T cell receptor beta chains came from one sample sequenced in a study of T cells in Graves' hyperthyroidism and ophthalmopathy. Amplified TCR beta CDR3 regions derived from RNA transcripts. When the TCR CDR3 underwent first-round RT-PCR, the HTBI primer set was used. TCRdb itself ran the multiplex PCR reads through MiXCR, one entry per CDR3 protein. The top ten clones hold about 9% of a sample with about 840,000 distinct CDR3 sequences, roughly 37% of them seen once. Material: blood. These receptor sequences come from a man younger than 35 with Graves' hyperthyroidism.

V and J are TRBV7-2 and TRBJ1-1; no clear D gene. With 5 bases removed from V and 11 bases from J, the gap between germline ends came to 18 bases. CDR3 length: 13 residues. Germline loops: CDR1 SGHTA, CDR2 FQGNSA. CDR3 in DNA: TGTGCCAGCAGCCAAGATCCCAATTCGAATGCTTTCTTT. Amino acid sequence: CASSQDPNSNAFF. The full variable domain, its missing parts supplied by reference TRBV7-2 and TRBJ1-1, is GAGVSQSPSNKVTEKGKDVELRCDPISGHTALYWYRQSLGQGLEFLIYFQGNSAPDKSGLPSDRFSAERTGGSVSTLTIQRTQQEDSAVYLCASSQDPNSNAFFGQGTRLTVV.

This clonotype was detected ten times or more. The V call is TRBV5-1, the J call TRBJ1-1; a weak D match, TRBD1 (5 bases). This CDR3 comprises 13 residues. In germline, CDR1 is SGHRS, CDR2 YFSETQ. Trimming shortened V by 3 bases and J by 4 bases, and 10 bases separated the two germline ends. The CDR3 region is CASSYGTRTEAFF. CDR3 sequence (DNA): TGCGCCAGCAGCTATGGGACCCGCACTGAAGCTTTCTTT. The entire variable domain, with the rest obtained from reference TRBV5-1 and TRBJ1-1, is as follows: KAGVTQTPRYLIKTRGQQVTLSCSPISGHRSVSWYQQTPGQGLQFLFEYFSETQRNKGNFPGRFSGRQFSNSRSEMNVSTLELGDSALYLCASSYGTRTEAFFGQGTRLTVV.

This chain joins TRBV5-1 and TRBJ2-7, with 7 nucleotides matching TRBD2. Matching the DNA end better, TRBJ2-1 makes the J call doubtful. The CDR3 runs 13 residues. Germline lookup yields CDR1 SGHRS and CDR2 YFSETQ. This CDR3 reads CASSLAGDYEQFF. CDR3 sequence (DNA): TGCGCCAGCAGCTTGGCCGGGGACTACGAGCAGTTCTTC.

This clonotype was observed a few times. The chain combines TRBV12-3 or TRBV12-4 with TRBJ1-2; D is possibly TRBD1 (5 bases). The CDR3 extends over 13 amino acids. Trimming left V 6 bases short and J 6 bases short, with 14 bases between. CDR3 nucleotide sequence: TGTGCCAGCAGCTCGAACCTGGGACATGGCTACACCTTC. Translated, it gives CASSSNLGHGYTF.

In this sample, this clonotype turned up a few times. The gene calls are TRBV6-6 and TRBJ1-2, with TRBD1 matching over 7 bases. In germline, CDR1 is MNHNY, CDR2 SVGAGI (reference sequence). The CDR3 length is 13 residues. V shed 9 bases and J 4 bases; nucleotides not matched to a gene: 8. The CDR3 loop reads CASTDRVTYGYTF. The CDR3 DNA reads as TGTGCCAGTACAGACAGGGTGACCTATGGCTACACCTTC.

This rearrangement joins TRBV10-3 to TRBJ2-7; D is perhaps TRBD1 (5 bases). V dropped 5 bases and J dropped 3 bases, with 11 bases sitting between them. Germline V CDR1 and CDR2: ENHRY, SYGVKD. The CDR3 totals 13 residues. The CDR3 nucleotides are TGTGCCATCAGTTCCAGGGCTGACTACGAGCAGTACTTC. This encodes CAISSRADYEQYF.

This clonotype has a count of ten or more. The genes are TRBV29-1 and TRBJ2-7; TRBD2 might be the D (6 bases). The germline CDR1 and CDR2 sequences are SQVTM and ANQGSEA. Trimming removed 7 bases at V and 2 bases at J, with 15 bases between. This CDR3 is 13 amino acids long. CDR3 DNA sequence: TGCAGCGCGAGGGACTTCGACCCCTACGAGCAGTACTTC. This sequence encodes CSARDFDPYEQYF.

The sample holds a few counts of this clonotype. The gene calls are TRBV29-1 and TRBJ2-2; 7 bases fit TRBD1. This CDR3 is 17 amino acids long. Germline V gives CDR1 SQVTM, CDR2 ANQGSEA. The trim removed 2 bases at V and 0 bases at J, leaving 9 bases unmatched. CDR3 in amino acids: CSVELDREPANTGELFF. The CDR3 region has the DNA TGCAGCGTTGAACTTGACAGGGAGCCCGCGAACACCGGGGAGCTGTTTTTT.

This clonotype was detected only a few times. The chain carries TRBV9 and TRBJ1-2; D gene uncertain. CDR1 is SGDLS, CDR2 YYNGEE, per germline. V lost 4 bases, J lost 3 bases, and 13 bases lay in between. The CDR3 is made up of 14 amino acids. CDR3 in amino acids: CASSPRLWDYGYTF. The CDR3 coding sequence is TGTGCCAGCAGCCCCCGGCTCTGGGACTATGGCTACACCTTC. Full variable domain (outside the CDR3, taken from reference TRBV9 and TRBJ1-2): DSGVTQTPKHLITATGQRVTLRCSPRSGDLSVYWYQQSLDQGLQFLIQYYNGEERAKGNILERFSAQQFPDLHSELNLSSLELGDSALYFCASSPRLWDYGYTFGSGTRLTVV.

The J gene is TRBJ2-7, the V gene TRBV9; D is perhaps TRBD2 (7 bases). The CDR3 is 15 residues long. The germline V and J ends were trimmed by 5 bases and 4 bases, with 19 bases remaining between them. CDR1 is SGDLS, CDR2 YYNGEE, per germline. The chain's CDR3 is CASSPQGKRGYEQYF. The CDR3 nucleotides read TGTGCCAGCAGTCCTCAGGGGAAGCGGGGATACGAGCAGTACTTC.

This clonotype occurred a few times. Here the CDR3 reads CASSWTTGTSTEQYF. The CDR3 DNA reads as TGTGCCAGCAGCTGGACAACCGGGACTAGCACCGAGCAGTACTTC. J is TRBJ2-7 and V is TRBV7-2, with 9 bases matching TRBD2. The CDR3 sequence is 15 residues long. With V trimmed by 4 bases and J by 6 bases, 10 bases remained unmatched. From germline, CDR1 is SGHTA and CDR2 FQGNSA. The full variable domain, its missing parts supplied by reference TRBV7-2 and TRBJ2-7, is GAGVSQSPSNKVTEKGKDVELRCDPISGHTALYWYRQSLGQGLEFLIYFQGNSAPDKSGLPSDRFSAERTGGSVSTLTIQRTQQEDSAVYLCASSWTTGTSTEQYFGPGTRLTVT.

This clonotype was detected ten times or more. The chain combines TRBV5-4 with TRBJ1-6; 7 bases map to TRBD1. V lost 4 bases, J lost 10 bases, and 8 bases stayed unmatched. This CDR3 region has 14 residues. Germline assignment: CDR1 SGHNT and CDR2 YYREEE (reference sequence). The CDR3 DNA reads as TGTGCCAGCAGCCCACAGGGGCCTGGATCACCCCTCCACTTT. Its protein is CASSPQGPGSPLHF.

This clonotype was seen many times. The genes are TRBV29-1 and TRBJ1-1; D unclear. V was pared by 3 bases and J by 0 bases, with 5 bases between. This CDR3 region has 12 residues. Germline assignment: CDR1 SQVTM and CDR2 ANQGSEA. CDR3 sequence reads: CSVDSLNTEAFF. CDR3 DNA sequence: TGCAGCGTTGATTCACTGAACACTGAAGCTTTCTTT.

With regard to this clonotype: A much bigger clone sits one base away, suggesting this may be a read error. V is TRBV7-9 and J is TRBJ2-6, with a tentative D call TRBD2 (5 bases). The CDR3 has 18 residues. V was cut by 1 base and J by 0 bases, with 13 bases left in between. Germline assignment: CDR1 SEHNR and CDR2 FQNEAQ (reference sequence). CDR3 amino acids: CASSLVLRRGSGANVLTF. In nucleotides, the CDR3 is TGTGCCAGCAGCTTAGTCCTCCGCCGGGGCTCTGGGGCCAACGTCCTGACTTTC.

There are a few counts of this clonotype. The V and J genes are TRBV20-1 and TRBJ1-2; the D gene is possibly TRBD1 (6 bases). The CDR3 contains 14 residues. Germline V CDR1 and CDR2: DFQATT, SNEGSKA (reference sequence). Trimming pared 6 bases from V and 4 bases from J, leaving 18 bases between. The CDR3 loop is CSALERQGTYGYTF. The CDR3 DNA is TGCAGTGCCTTAGAGCGGCAGGGGACCTATGGCTACACCTTC.

This clonotype has only a few counts. This chain uses TRBV4-1 with TRBJ2-7; perhaps TRBD1 as D (6 bases). The length of the CDR3 is 14 residues. CDR1 is MGHRA, CDR2 YSYEKL, per germline. V was clipped by 3 bases and J by 2 bases, with 11 bases between them. The CDR3 region has the DNA TGCGCCAGCAGCCAGGTACAGGGCGCCTACGAGCAGTACTTC. Encoded protein: CASSQVQGAYEQYF.

This sequence joins TRBV6-5 and TRBJ1-1; 7 bases are shared with TRBD1. Germline CDR1 reads MNHEY; CDR2 reads SVGAGI. The CDR3 sequence is 13 residues long. The V gene end was trimmed by 10 bases and the J gene end by 2 bases; junction bases not matched to a gene: 7. The CDR3 sequence: CATGTAANTEAFF. CDR3 nucleotides: TGTGCCACCGGGACAGCTGCTAACACTGAAGCTTTCTTT.

J is TRBJ1-2 and V is TRBV29-1; D unresolved. Germline CDR1 reads SQVTM; CDR2 reads ANQGSEA. Trimming left V 0 bases short and J 6 bases short, with 11 bases between. The CDR3 loop spans 13 amino acids. The CDR3 reads CSVEEEAGDGYTF. Here the CDR3 DNA reads TGCAGCGTTGAAGAAGAGGCGGGTGATGGCTACACCTTC. The full variable domain, rest sourced from reference TRBV29-1 and TRBJ1-2, is SAVISQKPSRDICQRGTSLTIQCQVDSQVTMMFWYRQQPGQSLTLIATANQGSEATYESGFVIDKFPISRPNLTFSTLTVSNMSPEDSSIYLCSVEEEAGDGYTFGSGTRLTVV.

This clonotype was counted ten times or more. This chain uses TRBV24-1 with TRBJ2-2; D is ambiguous. With 3 bases removed from V and 2 bases from J, the gap between germline ends came to 6 bases. CDR3 size: 14 residues. CDR1 KGHDR and CDR2 SFDVKD come from the germline V gene. The CDR3 spells CATSDRSNTGELFF. DNA for the CDR3: TGTGCCACCAGTGATAGAAGTAACACCGGGGAGCTGTTTTTT.

In DNA, the CDR3 is TGTGCCGGCACCTTTAACGGGGTTGGCGGAAATTCACCCCTCCACTTT. This codes for CAGTFNGVGGNSPLHF. The chain is built from TRBV12-3 or TRBV12-4 and TRBJ1-6; D gene ambiguous. This CDR3 has 16 residues. V was cut by 11 bases and J by 7 bases, with 24 bases left in between.

The chain employs TRBV20-1 and TRBJ1-2; D may be TRBD1 (5 bases). V was shortened by 0 bases and J by 8 bases, with 19 bases between the two germline ends. Germline CDR1 and CDR2: DFQATT and SNEGSKA (reference sequence). This CDR3 spans 15 amino acids. DNA for the CDR3: TGCAGTGCTAGAGATACCCAGGGCGGATCGGGCGGCTACACCTTC. Translated, it gives CSARDTQGGSGGYTF.

This clonotype was seen repeatedly, ten times or more. The chain links TRBV9 to TRBJ1-5, with TRBD1 matching over 8 bases. CDR1 and CDR2 (germline): SGDLS, YYNGEE. Trimming removed 0 bases from V and 8 bases from J; junction bases left unmatched: 7. This CDR3 comprises 15 residues. The CDR3 loop reads CASSVAGGDGEPQHF. The CDR3 region has the DNA TGTGCCAGCAGCGTAGCAGGGGGCGACGGGGAGCCCCAGCATTTT.